Listed below are T cell receptor beta chains from one sample, sequenced in a study of PD-1 blockade in mismatch repair-deficient tumors. Measured with immunoSEQ multiplex PCR; TCRdb has only the in-frame clones, and not every one. In the table there are more than 85,000 clones, 70% to 85% of which are singletons. The sequencing used peripheral blood, collected approximately 8 months after starting pembrolizumab. Receptors were obtained from an adult with mismatch repair-deficient cancer. Each CDR3 is given with its conserved first and last residue. The D gene is left open where the match is weak. Clone size is not always given. Where it is, it says once, few, many or a class for expanded clones.

J gene: TRBJ1-2
clone size: .
D gene: TRBD1
V gene: TRBV6-1
CDR3 DNA: TGTGCCAGCAGAGAGGGGACAGCACCTAACTATGGCTACACCTTC
CDR3 protein: CASREGTAPNYGYTF

J gene: TRBJ1-1
clone size: .
D gene: .
V gene: TRBV6-6
CDR3 DNA: TGTGCCAGCACTTTGGACAAGAACACTGAAGCTTTCTTT
CDR3 protein: CASTLDKNTEAFF

J gene: TRBJ2-5
clone size: once
D gene: TRBD2
V gene: TRBV7-9
CDR3 DNA: TGTGCCAGCAGCTCCTCCTCCGGACTAGCGGGAGTTTGGCAAGAGACCCAGTACTTC
CDR3 protein: CASSSSSGLAGVWQETQYF

J gene: TRBJ1-5
clone size: .
D gene: .
V gene: TRBV5-6
CDR3 DNA: TGTGCCAGCAGCTTGTCGGGCAGGGGCAACAATCAGCCCCAGCATTTT
CDR3 protein: CASSLSGRGNNQPQHF

J gene: TRBJ2-7
clone size: .
D gene: TRBD1
V gene: TRBV10-3
CDR3 DNA: TGTGCCATCAGAGGGACAGGGGGATTCGAGCAGTACTTC
CDR3 protein: CAIRGTGGFEQYF

J gene: TRBJ2-5
clone size: once
D gene: .
V gene: TRBV29-1
CDR3 DNA: TGCAGCGCCGAAGTTGGGGGCCGCTCTTTCTTGTACCAAGAGACCCAGTACTTC
CDR3 protein: CSAEVGGRSFLYQETQYF

J gene: TRBJ1-1
clone size: .
D gene: TRBD1
V gene: TRBV5-1
CDR3 DNA: TGCGCCAGCAGCCCACAGGGGGCCACTGAAGCTTTCTTT
CDR3 protein: CASSPQGATEAFF

J gene: TRBJ2-5
clone size: once
D gene: .
V gene: TRBV11-3
CDR3 DNA: TGTGCCAGCAGCTTAAGTGGGAAGAGAGCCCAAGAGACCCAGTACTTC
CDR3 protein: CASSLSGKRAQETQYF

J gene: TRBJ2-1
clone size: .
D gene: .
V gene: TRBV27
CDR3 DNA: TGTGCCAGCAGTCCTCAGGAGAGGCGGGTCAATGAGCAGTTCTTC
CDR3 protein: CASSPQERRVNEQFF

J gene: TRBJ2-1
clone size: .
D gene: .
V gene: TRBV19
CDR3 DNA: TGTGCCAGTAGTACCCTGACGAGCTCCTACAATGAGCAGTTCTTC
CDR3 protein: CASSTLTSSYNEQFF

J gene: TRBJ2-7
clone size: .
D gene: .
V gene: TRBV6-5
CDR3 DNA: TGTGCCAGCAGCCCCATCTCTCCCTACGAGCAGTACTTC
CDR3 protein: CASSPISPYEQYF

J gene: TRBJ2-3
clone size: .
D gene: .
V gene: TRBV18
CDR3 DNA: TGTGCCAGCTCGCTCCGAGATACGCAGTATTTT
CDR3 protein: CASSLRDTQYF

J gene: TRBJ2-4
clone size: few
D gene: .
V gene: TRBV5-8
CDR3 DNA: TGTGCCAGCAGCCCCAGACAGCTCCTAGCCAAAAACATTCAGTACTTC
CDR3 protein: CASSPRQLLAKNIQYF

J gene: TRBJ1-1
clone size: .
D gene: .
V gene: TRBV5-1
CDR3 DNA: TGCGCCAGCAGCTTGGGGGGTCGGGCAGGTAACACTGAAGCTTTCTTT
CDR3 protein: CASSLGGRAGNTEAFF

J gene: TRBJ2-1
clone size: .
D gene: .
V gene: TRBV10-3
CDR3 DNA: TGTGCCACCGCCAGAACGGGGAACAATGAGCAGTTCTTC
CDR3 protein: CATARTGNNEQFF

J gene: TRBJ2-1
clone size: .
D gene: TRBD1
V gene: TRBV6-6
CDR3 DNA: TGTGCCAGCACAGACAGGGGGCACTACAATGAGCAGTTCTTC
CDR3 protein: CASTDRGHYNEQFF

J gene: TRBJ2-7
clone size: .
D gene: .
V gene: TRBV7-2
CDR3 DNA: TGTGCCAGCAGCTTAGACGGGGTTCGGCGGGATAGGCCCTACGAGCAGTACTTC
CDR3 protein: CASSLDGVRRDRPYEQYF

J gene: TRBJ2-3
clone size: .
D gene: .
V gene: TRBV4-3
CDR3 DNA: TGCGCCAGCAGCCGCCTAGCTACCAATACGCAGTATTTT
CDR3 protein: CASSRLATNTQYF

J gene: TRBJ2-1
clone size: .
D gene: .
V gene: TRBV7-9
CDR3 DNA: TGTGCCAGCAGCAAACAGGGCTCCTACAATGAGCAGTTCTTC
CDR3 protein: CASSKQGSYNEQFF

J gene: TRBJ1-1
clone size: .
D gene: .
V gene: TRBV14
CDR3 DNA: TGTGCCAGCAGCCAAGATTTGGGACAGAACACTGAAGCTTTCTTT
CDR3 protein: CASSQDLGQNTEAFF

J gene: TRBJ2-2
clone size: .
D gene: .
V gene: TRBV5-4
CDR3 DNA: TGTGCCAGCAGCTTCCAGGGGCAGGTCACCGGGGAGCTGTTTTTT
CDR3 protein: CASSFQGQVTGELFF

J gene: TRBJ2-3
clone size: .
D gene: .
V gene: TRBV5-1
CDR3 DNA: TGCGCCAGCAGCTTGGCGGCTAGCGGCACAGATACGCAGTATTTT
CDR3 protein: CASSLAASGTDTQYF

J gene: TRBJ1-1
clone size: .
D gene: .
V gene: TRBV10-3
CDR3 DNA: TGTGCCATCAGTGAGTTACAGCAGAACACTGAAGCTTTCTTT
CDR3 protein: CAISELQQNTEAFF

J gene: TRBJ2-7
clone size: .
D gene: TRBD1
V gene: TRBV6-1
CDR3 DNA: TGTGCCAGCGGTTGGGACAGGGGTCCCTCCTACGAGCAGTACTTC
CDR3 protein: CASGWDRGPSYEQYF

J gene: TRBJ1-5
clone size: .
D gene: .
V gene: TRBV19
CDR3 DNA: TGTGCCAGTAGTATACAGGGGCCCGCCAATCAGCCCCAGCATTTT
CDR3 protein: CASSIQGPANQPQHF

J gene: TRBJ2-3
clone size: .
D gene: TRBD1
V gene: TRBV18
CDR3 DNA: TGTGCCAGCTCACCGTCCCGGGACAGGGAAGATACGCAGTATTTT
CDR3 protein: CASSPSRDREDTQYF

J gene: TRBJ1-1
clone size: .
D gene: TRBD1
V gene: TRBV9
CDR3 DNA: TGTGCCAGCAGCGCTGGGGACAGGGCTGTGGACACTGAAGCTTTCTTT
CDR3 protein: CASSAGDRAVDTEAFF

J gene: TRBJ2-2
clone size: .
D gene: TRBD2
V gene: TRBV27
CDR3 DNA: TGTGCCAGCACCTTAGCGGGAGGGCGGACCGGGGAGCTGTTTTTT
CDR3 protein: CASTLAGGRTGELFF

J gene: TRBJ1-5
clone size: .
D gene: .
V gene: TRBV19
CDR3 DNA: TGTGCCAGTAGTATGGGCGTCAGCCAGCCCCAGCATTTT
CDR3 protein: CASSMGVSQPQHF

J gene: TRBJ2-1
clone size: .
D gene: TRBD1
V gene: TRBV5-1
CDR3 DNA: TGCGCCAGCAGCCCCGACGGGGGACAGGGCAACAATGAGCAGTTCTTC
CDR3 protein: CASSPDGGQGNNEQFF

J gene: TRBJ2-5
clone size: .
D gene: .
V gene: TRBV28
CDR3 DNA: TGTGCCAGCAGTCAAACAGAGTACCAAGAGACCCAGTACTTC
CDR3 protein: CASSQTEYQETQYF

J gene: TRBJ2-5
clone size: .
D gene: .
V gene: TRBV7-7
CDR3 DNA: TGTGCTAGCAGCTTAGACGGGACCCAAGAGACCCAGTACTTC
CDR3 protein: CASSLDGTQETQYF

J gene: TRBJ2-1
clone size: .
D gene: TRBD1
V gene: TRBV5-1
CDR3 DNA: TGCGCCAGCAGCCGCGGGACAGGGGCCTACAATGAGCAGTTCTTC
CDR3 protein: CASSRGTGAYNEQFF

J gene: TRBJ2-1
clone size: .
D gene: .
V gene: TRBV7-9
CDR3 DNA: TGTGCCAGCAGCCCCAATATTTTTAGCTCCTACAATGAGCAGTTCTTC
CDR3 protein: CASSPNIFSSYNEQFF

J gene: TRBJ2-1
clone size: .
D gene: .
V gene: TRBV7-3
CDR3 DNA: TGTGCCAGCAGCCTATCGTCGAGCAGGGGTGCCTACAATGAGCAGTTCTTC
CDR3 protein: CASSLSSSRGAYNEQFF

J gene: TRBJ1-5
clone size: .
D gene: .
V gene: TRBV18
CDR3 DNA: TGTGCCAGCTCACCGGGGAGGGGTCGGAGCAATCAGCCCCAGCATTTT
CDR3 protein: CASSPGRGRSNQPQHF

J gene: TRBJ1-2
clone size: .
D gene: .
V gene: TRBV29-1
CDR3 DNA: TGCAGCGTTGCCGGAAACTATGGCTACACCTTC
CDR3 protein: CSVAGNYGYTF

J gene: TRBJ1-1
clone size: .
D gene: .
V gene: TRBV7-9
CDR3 DNA: TGTGCCAGCAGCATCAGGGGAGAGGGGGCTGAAGCTTTCTTT
CDR3 protein: CASSIRGEGAEAFF

J gene: TRBJ2-1
clone size: .
D gene: TRBD2
V gene: TRBV5-4
CDR3 DNA: TGTGCCAGCAGCTTAAAAGCGGGAGGGCCGAACTACAATGAGCAGTTCTTC
CDR3 protein: CASSLKAGGPNYNEQFF

J gene: TRBJ1-3
clone size: .
D gene: .
V gene: TRBV21-1
CDR3 DNA: TGTGCCAGCAGCAAAGCGTTAACGACAGGGACTGGAAACACCATATATTTT
CDR3 protein: CASSKALTTGTGNTIYF

J gene: TRBJ1-1
clone size: .
D gene: .
V gene: TRBV5-8
CDR3 DNA: TGTGCCAGCAGCTTGGTTGAGTCGAACACTGAAGCTTTCTTT
CDR3 protein: CASSLVESNTEAFF

J gene: TRBJ2-7
clone size: .
D gene: TRBD1
V gene: TRBV29-1
CDR3 DNA: TGCAGCGTCGCCGACAGGGGAAGAATATACGAGCAGTACTTC
CDR3 protein: CSVADRGRIYEQYF

J gene: TRBJ2-7
clone size: .
D gene: TRBD1
V gene: TRBV5-4
CDR3 DNA: TGTGCCAGCAGCTCCGACAGGGGCTACGAGCAGTACTTC
CDR3 protein: CASSSDRGYEQYF

J gene: TRBJ2-3
clone size: few
D gene: .
V gene: TRBV5-4
CDR3 DNA: TGTGCCAGCAGTACCCAGGGAGTAGCGCAGTATTTT
CDR3 protein: CASSTQGVAQYF

J gene: TRBJ2-7
clone size: .
D gene: .
V gene: TRBV2
CDR3 DNA: TGTGCCAGCAGCCCGGGACCTCTTTACGAGCAGTACTTC
CDR3 protein: CASSPGPLYEQYF

J gene: TRBJ2-5
clone size: .
D gene: TRBD2
V gene: TRBV5-4
CDR3 DNA: TGTGCCAGCAACCCTGGGGGAGTAGCGGGAGACGGGGAGACCCAGTACTTC
CDR3 protein: CASNPGGVAGDGETQYF

J gene: TRBJ2-1
clone size: .
D gene: .
V gene: TRBV9
CDR3 DNA: TGTGCCAGCAGCGTCGGGGAAAACAATGAGCAGTTCTTC
CDR3 protein: CASSVGENNEQFF

J gene: TRBJ2-3
clone size: .
D gene: TRBD2
V gene: TRBV27
CDR3 DNA: TGTGCCAGCAGTTTAACTAGCGGGAACTTACCCACAGATACGCAGTATTTT
CDR3 protein: CASSLTSGNLPTDTQYF

J gene: TRBJ1-1
clone size: .
D gene: TRBD1
V gene: TRBV6-5
CDR3 DNA: TGTGCCAGCAGTTACTCGATCAGGGGGGACACTGAAGCTTTCTTT
CDR3 protein: CASSYSIRGDTEAFF

J gene: TRBJ2-7
clone size: .
D gene: TRBD2
V gene: TRBV25-1
CDR3 DNA: TGTGCCAGCGAACTAGCGGGATCCTACGAGCAGTACTTC
CDR3 protein: CASELAGSYEQYF

J gene: TRBJ1-1
clone size: .
D gene: TRBD1
V gene: TRBV6-5
CDR3 DNA: TGTGCCACCACGGACAGGATGAACACTGAAGCTTTCTTT
CDR3 protein: CATTDRMNTEAFF